These 21 T cell receptor beta chains came from one sample sequenced in a study of cytomegalovirus exposure and HLA in healthy donors. It was with 60 Vbeta and 13 Jbeta primers that the PCR ran. Sequencing used immunoSEQ multiplex PCR; TCRdb keeps in-frame clones, though not all of them. The profile covers about 180,000 clones, with about 85% appearing a single time and 1.4% taken by the ten largest. The source material was PBMCs. Receptor source: a girl under 18 in good health and CMV-seropositive.

The V gene is TRBV5-6, the J gene TRBJ2-3; 10 positions agree with TRBD2. The germline CDR1 and CDR2 sequences are SGHDT and YYEEEE. Losses at the gene ends were 2 bases for V and 3 bases for J; bases not matched to a gene: 12. This CDR3 has 18 residues. The CDR3 region is CASSLRLAGGARTDTQYF. Here the CDR3 DNA reads TGTGCCAGCAGCTTAAGACTAGCGGGCGGGGCACGGACAGATACGCAGTATTTT.

The rearrangement links TRBV10-3 to TRBJ1-2; the D gene is possibly TRBD1 (6 bases). The germline V gene has CDR1 ENHRY and CDR2 SYGVKD. The length of the CDR3 is 15 residues. With 0 bases removed from V and 4 bases from J, the gap between germline ends came to 12 bases. CDR3 bases: TGTGCCATCAGTGAGTCGATAGCAGGGGCCTATGGCTACACCTTC. Translated, it gives CAISESIAGAYGYTF.

The chain carries TRBV7-2 and TRBJ2-7, with TRBD2 as a possible D gene (6 bases). The length of the CDR3 is 14 residues. Germline V gene lookup returns CDR1 SGHTA and CDR2 FQGNSA. The V end lost 5 bases, the J end lost 10 bases, and 21 bases lay between the germline ends. The CDR3, as DNA: TGTGCCAGCAGCCCAGGACTATCCGAATTTCCCCAGTACTTC. It encodes CASSPGLSEFPQYF.

There are a few counts of this clone. The V gene is TRBV5-5, the J gene TRBJ1-1, with D unclear. V lost 0 bases and J lost 4, with 10 bases in between. The germline V gene encodes CDR1 SGHKS and CDR2 YYEKEE (reference sequence). CDR3 length: 14 residues. CDR3 loop: CASSLARSGTEAFF. The CDR3, as DNA: TGTGCCAGCAGCTTGGCGAGGTCGGGCACTGAAGCTTTCTTT.

The gene calls are TRBV9 and TRBJ2-6, with 8 bases identical to TRBD1. The V and J ends lost 4 bases and 2 bases, in that order; junction bases with no gene match: 2. CDR1 and CDR2 (germline): SGDLS, YYNGEE. The CDR3 is 15 amino acids. The CDR3 DNA is TGTGCCAGCAGCCAGGACAGGGCTGGGGCCAACGTCCTGACTTTC. This sequence encodes CASSQDRAGANVLTF.

J is TRBJ2-7 and V is TRBV20-1; D not certain. Deletions cut 2 bases from V and 1 base from J, with 3 bases between. This CDR3 region has 11 residues. CDR1 and CDR2 from the germline V gene are DFQATT and SNEGSKA (reference sequence). CDR3 DNA: TGCAGTGCTAGACATTCCTACGAGCAGTACTTC. Translated, it gives CSARHSYEQYF.

The rearrangement links TRBV7-8 to TRBJ1-1; 9 nucleotides align to TRBD1. Per germline, CDR1 SGHVS and CDR2 FQNEAQ. Unmatched junction bases numbered 6, after V lost 6 bases and J lost 7 bases. CDR3 size: 13 residues. The CDR3, as DNA: TGTGCCAGCAGTCCACAGGGGGCAGTTGAAGCTTTCTTT. Translating it yields CASSPQGAVEAFF.

The V gene is TRBV5-1, the J gene TRBJ2-2; 13 positions match TRBD2. V dropped 4 bases and J dropped 7; count of bases not matched to a gene: 10. CDR3 length equals 17 residues. Germline lookup yields CDR1 SGHRS and CDR2 YFSETQ. The CDR3 DNA sequence: TGCGCCAGCAGCGGTAGAACTAGCGGGAGGGAGGTCGGGGAGCTGTTTTTT. Protein: CASSGRTSGREVGELFF.

The chain recombines TRBV2 with TRBJ2-3; 7 bases match TRBD1. The CDR3 spans 14 residues. CDR1 and CDR2 from the germline V gene are SNHLY and FYNNEI. Losses at the gene ends were 4 bases for V and 4 bases for J; bases not matched to a gene: 5. CDR3 in DNA: TGTGCCAGCAGTGCGGAACAGGGGCCAGATACGCAGTATTTT. It translates to CASSAEQGPDTQYF.

V is TRBV6-5 and J is TRBJ1-3, with D possibly being TRBD1 (5 bases). The CDR3 totals 16 residues. Germline CDR1 is MNHEY and CDR2 is SVGAGI. V dropped 0 bases and J dropped 2 bases, with 11 bases sitting between them. CDR3 sequence: CASSYSSQGPGNTIYF. The CDR3 DNA is TGTGCCAGCAGTTACTCGAGTCAGGGTCCTGGAAACACCATATATTTT.

This chain connects TRBV28 to TRBJ2-3; 10 positions agree with TRBD1. CDR1 is MDHEN, CDR2 SYDVKM, per germline. J lost 5 bases, V lost 4 bases, and 21 bases had no gene match. This CDR3 spans 20 amino acids. The CDR3 DNA sequence: TGTGCCAGCAGTTACGCAAGTTACAATTCGGTGGGACAGGGGTTAGATACGCAGTATTTT. Amino acids: CASSYASYNSVGQGLDTQYF.

The chain links TRBV27 to TRBJ1-5; a possible D gene is TRBD1 (5 bases). Deletions cut 3 bases from V and 6 bases from J, with 9 bases between. The CDR3 length is 13 residues. The germline CDR1 and CDR2 sequences are MNHEY and SMNVEV (reference sequence). The CDR3 spells CASSFRQGQPQHF. DNA of the CDR3: TGTGCCAGCAGTTTTCGGCAGGGTCAGCCCCAGCATTTT.

The genes are TRBV11-1 and TRBJ2-3, with 11 bases identical to TRBD2. This CDR3 is built from 17 residues. The V gene end was trimmed by 4 bases and the J gene end by 2 bases; junction bases not matched to a gene: 8. Germline CDR1 is SGHAT and CDR2 is FQDESV (reference sequence). The chain's CDR3 is CASSSRRTSGLTDTQYF. CDR3 sequence (DNA): TGTGCCAGCAGCTCCCGCCGGACTAGCGGGCTCACAGATACGCAGTATTTT.

This clone came up a few times. V is TRBV27 and J is TRBJ1-4; 11 positions match TRBD1. Germline values: CDR1 MNHEY, CDR2 SMNVEV (reference sequence). Trimming removed 9 bases from V and 7 bases from J; junction bases left unmatched: 7. There are 14 residues in the CDR3. The CDR3: CASWTGQGGEKLFF. For the CDR3, the DNA is TGTGCCAGTTGGACGGGACAGGGGGGTGAAAAACTGTTTTTT.

This rearrangement joins TRBV19 to TRBJ1-2, with 7 nucleotides matching TRBD1. V lost 8 bases to trimming and J lost 3 bases; unmatched junction nucleotides: 9. The CDR3 totals 14 residues. In germline, CDR1 is LNHDA, CDR2 SQIVND (reference sequence). CDR3 amino acids: CASAGYTGDYGYTF. As DNA, the CDR3 is TGTGCCAGTGCCGGTTACACAGGGGACTATGGCTACACCTTC. Filled out from reference TRBV19 and TRBJ1-2, the complete variable domain reads DGGITQSPKYLFRKEGQNVTLSCEQNLNHDAMYWYRQDPGQGLRLIYYSQIVNDFQKGDIAEGYSVSREKKESFPLTVTSAQKNPTAFYLCASAGYTGDYGYTFGSGTRLTVV.

The gene calls are TRBV5-6 and TRBJ2-7, with a tentative D call TRBD2 (6 bases). V lost 2 bases, J lost 0 bases, and 12 bases lay in between. Germline assignment: CDR1 SGHDT and CDR2 YYEEEE. CDR3 length: 15 amino acids. CDR3 DNA: TGTGCCAGCAGCTTCAGCCCCGGGGGCTCCTACGAGCAGTACTTC. Residues: CASSFSPGGSYEQYF. Looking up the rest from reference TRBV5-6 and TRBJ2-7 gives the full variable domain: DAGVTQSPTHLIKTRGQQVTLRCSPKSGHDTVSWYQQALGQGPQFIFQYYEEEERQRGNFPDRFSGHQFPNYSSELNVNALLLGDSALYLCASSFSPGGSYEQYFGPGTRLTVT.

The CDR3, as DNA: TGTGCCAGTAGTATGAGTGTATCCTACGAGCAGTACTTC. It codes for CASSMSVSYEQYF. This chain links TRBV19 with TRBJ2-7, with D hard to call. Germline CDR1 and CDR2: LNHDA and SQIVND (reference sequence). The germline V and J ends were trimmed by 3 bases and 1 base, with 7 bases remaining between them. CDR3 size: 13 residues.

The CDR3 DNA is TGTGCCAGCAGTGCCGAGTCTCAGGGGTGGGAGACCCAGTACTTC. Translated: CASSAESQGWETQYF. The J gene is TRBJ2-5, the V gene TRBV2; D may be TRBD1 (6 bases). The CDR3 contains 15 residues. CDR1 is SNHLY and CDR2 is FYNNEI in the germline V gene. Trimming cost V 4 bases and J 5 bases, with 17 bases left between them.

The rearrangement uses TRBV9 and TRBJ2-7; no clear D. This CDR3 region has 14 residues. Trimming pared 4 bases from V and 2 bases from J, leaving 13 bases between. Looked up from germline, CDR1 is SGDLS and CDR2 is YYNGEE. CDR3 region: CASSPVRNPYEQYF. The CDR3 nucleotides are TGTGCCAGCAGCCCCGTGAGGAACCCCTACGAGCAGTACTTC. The whole variable domain, filled in from reference TRBV9 and TRBJ2-7, reads DSGVTQTPKHLITATGQRVTLRCSPRSGDLSVYWYQQSLDQGLQFLIQYYNGEERAKGNILERFSAQQFPDLHSELNLSSLELGDSALYFCASSPVRNPYEQYFGPGTRLTVT.

The chain employs TRBV19 and TRBJ1-5; D is unresolved. Germline CDR1 is LNHDA and CDR2 is SQIVND (reference sequence). The CDR3 spans 11 residues. CDR3 in amino acids: CPRTVYQPQHF. For the CDR3, the DNA is TGTCCTAGGACTGTCTATCAGCCCCAGCATTTT. The variable domain in full, with the rest retrieved from reference TRBV19 and TRBJ1-5, is DGGITQSPKYLFRKEGQNVTLSCEQNLNHDAMYWYRQDPGQGLRLIYYSQIVNDFQKGDIAEGYSVSREKKESFPLTVTSAQKNPTAFYLCPRTVYQPQHFGDGTRLSIL.

Of note for this clone: One end of the junction does not line up with germline, which may come from a read error. The rearrangement joins TRBV9 to TRBJ1-2, with TRBD1 matching over 9 bases. The CDR3 is 14 amino acids. Germline CDR1 reads SGDLS; CDR2 reads YYNGEE. The chain's CDR3 is CASSLGTGNYGCTF. In DNA form, the CDR3 reads TGTGCCAGCAGCCTCGGGACAGGGAACTATGGCTGCACCTTC.